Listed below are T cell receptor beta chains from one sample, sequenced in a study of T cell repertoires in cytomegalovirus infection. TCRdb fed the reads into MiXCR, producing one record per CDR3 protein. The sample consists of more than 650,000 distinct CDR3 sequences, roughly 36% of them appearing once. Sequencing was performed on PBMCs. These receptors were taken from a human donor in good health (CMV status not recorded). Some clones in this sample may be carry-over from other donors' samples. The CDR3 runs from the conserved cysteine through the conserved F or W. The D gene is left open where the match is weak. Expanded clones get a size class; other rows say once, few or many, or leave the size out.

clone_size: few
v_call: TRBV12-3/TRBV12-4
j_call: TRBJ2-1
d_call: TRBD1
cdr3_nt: TGTGCCAGCAGTTTCGGCCTGACAGGGCAGAATGAGCAGTTCTTC
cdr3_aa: CASSFGLTGQNEQFF

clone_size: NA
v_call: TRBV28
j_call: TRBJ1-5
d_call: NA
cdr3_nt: TGTGCCAGCAGTTTAGGGGGGGAGCCCCAGCATTTT
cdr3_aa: CASSLGGEPQHF

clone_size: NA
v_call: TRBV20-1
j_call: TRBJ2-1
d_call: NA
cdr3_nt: TGCAGTGCTTACACAGGGTTACCTGGGAATGAGCAGTTCTTC
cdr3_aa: CSAYTGLPGNEQFF

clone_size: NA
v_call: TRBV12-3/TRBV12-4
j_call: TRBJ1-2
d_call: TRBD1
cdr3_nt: TGTGCCAGCAGTGAAGACTCGGACAGGGGGACAAGCTACACCTTC
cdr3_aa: CASSEDSDRGTSYTF

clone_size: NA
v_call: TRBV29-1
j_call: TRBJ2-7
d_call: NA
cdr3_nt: TGCAGCGTCCACTCGGACCGTTCCTACGAGCAGTACTTC
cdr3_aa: CSVHSDRSYEQYF

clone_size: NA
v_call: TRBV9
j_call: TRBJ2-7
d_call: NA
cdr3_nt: TGTGCCAGCAGCGTACAAAGTTCGGGGCCCCACGAGCAGTACTTC
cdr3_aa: CASSVQSSGPHEQYF

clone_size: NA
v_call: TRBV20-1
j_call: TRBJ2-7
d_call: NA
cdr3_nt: TGCAGTGTCCATGGGACCGATCATTTATACGAGCAGTACTTC
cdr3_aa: CSVHGTDHLYEQYF

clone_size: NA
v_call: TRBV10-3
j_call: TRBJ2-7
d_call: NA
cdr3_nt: TGTGCCATCAGTGAAAGGCAGAACTCCTACGAGCAGTACTTC
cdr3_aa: CAISERQNSYEQYF

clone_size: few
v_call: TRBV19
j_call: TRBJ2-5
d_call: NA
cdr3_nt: TGTGCCAGTAGTATGGATCTGTACCGGGAGACCCAGTACTTC
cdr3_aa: CASSMDLYRETQYF

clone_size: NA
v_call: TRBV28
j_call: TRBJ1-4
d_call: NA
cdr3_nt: TGTGCCAGCAGCAGGGGTTGGGAAAAACTGTTTTTT
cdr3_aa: CASSRGWEKLFF

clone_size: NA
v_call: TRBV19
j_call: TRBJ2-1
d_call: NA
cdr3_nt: TGTGCCAGTAGTATCGGGGTCTACAATGAGCAGTTCTTC
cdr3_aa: CASSIGVYNEQFF

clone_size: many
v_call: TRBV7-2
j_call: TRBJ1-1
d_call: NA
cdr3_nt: TGTGCCAGCAGCCCGAACAGGGCGGAAGCTTTCTTT
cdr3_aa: CASSPNRAEAFF

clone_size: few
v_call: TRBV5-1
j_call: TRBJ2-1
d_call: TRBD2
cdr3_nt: TGCGCCAGCAGCTTGTGGTTAGCGGGAGATAATGAGCAGTTCTTC
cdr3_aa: CASSLWLAGDNEQFF

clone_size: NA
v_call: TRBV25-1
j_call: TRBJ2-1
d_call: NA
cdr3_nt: TGTGCCAGCAGTGAACCCAGAGGGGGCTACAATGAGCAGTTCTTC
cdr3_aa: CASSEPRGGYNEQFF

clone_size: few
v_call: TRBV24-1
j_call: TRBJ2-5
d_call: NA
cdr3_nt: TGTGCCACCAGTGATCCGACAGTACAAGAGACCCAGTACTTC
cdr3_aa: CATSDPTVQETQYF

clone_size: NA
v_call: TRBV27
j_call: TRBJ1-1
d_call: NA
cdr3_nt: TGTGCCAGCAGACGCCCGACAGAGAACACTGAAGCTTTCTTT
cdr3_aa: CASRRPTENTEAFF

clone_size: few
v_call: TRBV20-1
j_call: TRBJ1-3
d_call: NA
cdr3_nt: TGCAGTGCTAGCAGACGGGGTAACACCATATATTTT
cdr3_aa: CSASRRGNTIYF

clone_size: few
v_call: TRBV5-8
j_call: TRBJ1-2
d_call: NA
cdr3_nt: TGTGCCAGCAGCTTGGAGGTCAGATTCTATGGCTACACCTTC
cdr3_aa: CASSLEVRFYGYTF

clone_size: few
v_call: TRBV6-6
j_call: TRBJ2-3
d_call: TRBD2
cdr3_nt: TGTGCCAGCAGTCCCTCGCTAGCGGGGGTCCTCCACAACACAGATACGCAGTATTTT
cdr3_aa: CASSPSLAGVLHNTDTQYF

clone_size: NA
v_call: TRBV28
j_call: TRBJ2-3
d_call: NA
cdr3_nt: TGTGCCAGCAGTTTGGTAGCGTCGTCAGATACGCAGTATTTT
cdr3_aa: CASSLVASSDTQYF

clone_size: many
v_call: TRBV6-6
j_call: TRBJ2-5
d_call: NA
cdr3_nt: TGTGCCAGCAGTTACTCCGCCTCTAGAGGCGAAGAGACCCAGTACTTC
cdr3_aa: CASSYSASRGEETQYF

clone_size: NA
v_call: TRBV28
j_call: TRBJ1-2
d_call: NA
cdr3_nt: TGTGCCAGCAGCGATCCCTATGGCTACACCTTC
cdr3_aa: CASSDPYGYTF

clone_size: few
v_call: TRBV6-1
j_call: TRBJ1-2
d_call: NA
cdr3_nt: TGTGCCAGCAGCGCAGATCGAACTTATGGCTACACCTTC
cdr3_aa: CASSADRTYGYTF

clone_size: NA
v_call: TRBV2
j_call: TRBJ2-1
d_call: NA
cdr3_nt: TGTGCCACCGGACGGAAAACCAATGAGCAGTTCTTC
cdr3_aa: CATGRKTNEQFF